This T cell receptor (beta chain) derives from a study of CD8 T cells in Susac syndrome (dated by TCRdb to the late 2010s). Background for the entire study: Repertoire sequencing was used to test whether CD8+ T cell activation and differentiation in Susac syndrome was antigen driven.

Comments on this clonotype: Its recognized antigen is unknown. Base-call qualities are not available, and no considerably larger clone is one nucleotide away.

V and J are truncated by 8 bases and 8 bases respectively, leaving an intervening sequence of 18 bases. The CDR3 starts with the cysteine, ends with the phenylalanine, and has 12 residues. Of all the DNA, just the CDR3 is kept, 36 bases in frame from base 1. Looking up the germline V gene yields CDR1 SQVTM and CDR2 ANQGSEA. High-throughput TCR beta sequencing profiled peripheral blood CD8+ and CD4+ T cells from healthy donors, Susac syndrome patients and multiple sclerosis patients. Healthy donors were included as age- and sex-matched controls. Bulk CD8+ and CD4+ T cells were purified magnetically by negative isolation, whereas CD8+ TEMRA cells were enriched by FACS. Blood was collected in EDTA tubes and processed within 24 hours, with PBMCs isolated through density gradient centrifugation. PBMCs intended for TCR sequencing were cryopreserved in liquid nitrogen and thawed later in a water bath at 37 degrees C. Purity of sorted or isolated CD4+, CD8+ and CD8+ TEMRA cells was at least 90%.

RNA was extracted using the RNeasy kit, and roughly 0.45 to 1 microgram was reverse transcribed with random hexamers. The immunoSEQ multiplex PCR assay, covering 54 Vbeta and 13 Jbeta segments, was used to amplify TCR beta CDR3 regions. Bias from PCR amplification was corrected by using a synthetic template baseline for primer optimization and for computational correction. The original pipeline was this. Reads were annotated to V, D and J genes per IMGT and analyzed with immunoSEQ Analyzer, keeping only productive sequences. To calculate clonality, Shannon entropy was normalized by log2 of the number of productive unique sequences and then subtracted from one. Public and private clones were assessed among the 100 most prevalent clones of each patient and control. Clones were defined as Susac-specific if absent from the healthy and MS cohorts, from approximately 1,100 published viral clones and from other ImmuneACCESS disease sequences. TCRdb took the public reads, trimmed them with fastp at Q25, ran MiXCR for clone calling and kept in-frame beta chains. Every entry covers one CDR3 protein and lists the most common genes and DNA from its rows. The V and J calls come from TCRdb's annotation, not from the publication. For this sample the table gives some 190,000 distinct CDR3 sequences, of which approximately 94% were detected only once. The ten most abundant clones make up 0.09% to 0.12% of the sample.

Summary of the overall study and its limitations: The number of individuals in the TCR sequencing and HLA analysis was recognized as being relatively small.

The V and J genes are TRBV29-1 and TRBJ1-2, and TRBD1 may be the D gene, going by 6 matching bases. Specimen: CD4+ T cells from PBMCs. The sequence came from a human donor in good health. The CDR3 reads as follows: CSLPGGADGYTF. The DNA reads TGCAGCCTTCCGGGGGGGGCGGACGGCTACACCTTC. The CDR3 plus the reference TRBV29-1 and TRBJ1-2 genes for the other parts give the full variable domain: SAVISQKPSRDICQRGTSLTIQCQVDSQVTMMFWYRQQPGQSLTLIATANQGSEATYESGFVIDKFPISRPNLTFSTLTVSNMSPEDSSIYLCSLPGGADGYTFGSGTRLTVV.